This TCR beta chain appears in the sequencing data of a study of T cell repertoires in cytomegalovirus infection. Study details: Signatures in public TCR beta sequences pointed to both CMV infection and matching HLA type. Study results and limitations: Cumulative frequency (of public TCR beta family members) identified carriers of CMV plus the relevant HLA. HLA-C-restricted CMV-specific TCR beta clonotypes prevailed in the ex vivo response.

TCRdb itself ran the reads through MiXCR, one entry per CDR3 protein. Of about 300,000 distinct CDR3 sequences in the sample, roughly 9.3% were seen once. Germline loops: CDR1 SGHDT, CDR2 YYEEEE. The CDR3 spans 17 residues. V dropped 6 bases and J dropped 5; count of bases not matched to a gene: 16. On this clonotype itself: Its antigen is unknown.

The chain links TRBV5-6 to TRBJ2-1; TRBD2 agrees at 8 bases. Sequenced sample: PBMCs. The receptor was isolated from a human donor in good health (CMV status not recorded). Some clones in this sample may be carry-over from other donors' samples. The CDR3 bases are TGTGCCAGCAACGTCCCGGGACTAGTAAGTCACGACAATGAGCAGTTCTTC. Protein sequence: CASNVPGLVSHDNEQFF.